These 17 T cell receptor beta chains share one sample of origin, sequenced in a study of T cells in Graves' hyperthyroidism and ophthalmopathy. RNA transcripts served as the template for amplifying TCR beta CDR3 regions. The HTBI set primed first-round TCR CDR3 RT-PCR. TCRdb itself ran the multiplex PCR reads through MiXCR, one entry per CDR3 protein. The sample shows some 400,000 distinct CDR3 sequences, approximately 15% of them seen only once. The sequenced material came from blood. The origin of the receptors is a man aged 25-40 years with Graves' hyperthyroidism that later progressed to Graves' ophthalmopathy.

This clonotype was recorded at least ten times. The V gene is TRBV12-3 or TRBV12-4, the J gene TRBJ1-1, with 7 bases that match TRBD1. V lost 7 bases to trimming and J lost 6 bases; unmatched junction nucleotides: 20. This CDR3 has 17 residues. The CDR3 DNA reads TGTGCCAGCAATGAGGCAGGGGGTAGTGGAATTGTGGCTGAAGCTTTCTTT. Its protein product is CASNEAGGSGIVAEAFF.

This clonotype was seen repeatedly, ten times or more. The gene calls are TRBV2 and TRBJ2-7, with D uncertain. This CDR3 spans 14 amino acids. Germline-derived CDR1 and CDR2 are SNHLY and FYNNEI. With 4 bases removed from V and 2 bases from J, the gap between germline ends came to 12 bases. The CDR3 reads CASSGSLKAYEQYF. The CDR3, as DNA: TGTGCCAGCAGTGGTTCTCTCAAGGCCTACGAGCAGTACTTC.

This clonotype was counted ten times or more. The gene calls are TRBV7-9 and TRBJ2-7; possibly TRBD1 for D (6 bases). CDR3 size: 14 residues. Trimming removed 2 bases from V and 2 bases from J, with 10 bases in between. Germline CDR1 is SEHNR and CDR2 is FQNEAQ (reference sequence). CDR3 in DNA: TGTGCCAGCAGCTTACAACAGGGTACCTACGAGCAGTACTTC. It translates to CASSLQQGTYEQYF. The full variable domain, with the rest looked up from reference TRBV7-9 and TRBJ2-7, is DTGVSQNPRHKITKRGQNVTFRCDPISEHNRLYWYRQTLGQGPEFLTYFQNEAQLEKSRLLSDRFSAERPKGSFSTLEIQRTEQGDSAMYLCASSLQQGTYEQYFGPGTRLTVT.

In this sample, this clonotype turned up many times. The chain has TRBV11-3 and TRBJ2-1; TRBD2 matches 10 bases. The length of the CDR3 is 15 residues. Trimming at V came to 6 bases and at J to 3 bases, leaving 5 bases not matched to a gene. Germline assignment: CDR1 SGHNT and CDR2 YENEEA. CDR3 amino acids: CASRSERGGYNEQFF. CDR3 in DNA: TGTGCCAGCAGATCAGAGCGGGGGGGCTACAATGAGCAGTTCTTC. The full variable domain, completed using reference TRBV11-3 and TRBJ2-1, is EAGVVQSPRYKIIEKKQPVAFWCNPISGHNTLYWYLQNLGQGPELLIRYENEEAVDDSQLPKDRFSAERLKGVDSTLKIQPAELGDSAVYLCASRSERGGYNEQFFGPGTRLTVL.

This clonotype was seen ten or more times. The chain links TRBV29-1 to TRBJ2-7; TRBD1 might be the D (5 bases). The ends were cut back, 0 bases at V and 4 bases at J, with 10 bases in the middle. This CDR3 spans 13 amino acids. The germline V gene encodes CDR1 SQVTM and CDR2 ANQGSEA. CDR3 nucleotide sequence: TGCAGCGTTGAAGACAGGGCTTCGTACGAGCAGTACTTC. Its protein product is CSVEDRASYEQYF.

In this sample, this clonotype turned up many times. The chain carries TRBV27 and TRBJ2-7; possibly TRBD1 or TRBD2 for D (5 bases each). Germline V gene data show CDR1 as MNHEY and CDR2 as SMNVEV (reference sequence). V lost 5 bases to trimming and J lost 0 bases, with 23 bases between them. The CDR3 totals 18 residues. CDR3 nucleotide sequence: TGTGCCAGCAGTCCCTCTAGTCCTGGGACGGCTAGCTCCTACGAGCAGTACTTC. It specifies CASSPSSPGTASSYEQYF.

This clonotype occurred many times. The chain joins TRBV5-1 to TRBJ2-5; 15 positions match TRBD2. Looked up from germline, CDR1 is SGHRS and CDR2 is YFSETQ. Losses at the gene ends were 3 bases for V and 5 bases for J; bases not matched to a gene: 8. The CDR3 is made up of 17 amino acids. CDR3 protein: CASSSGTSGGQWETQYF. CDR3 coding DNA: TGCGCCAGCAGCTCCGGGACTAGCGGGGGGCAATGGGAGACCCAGTACTTC.

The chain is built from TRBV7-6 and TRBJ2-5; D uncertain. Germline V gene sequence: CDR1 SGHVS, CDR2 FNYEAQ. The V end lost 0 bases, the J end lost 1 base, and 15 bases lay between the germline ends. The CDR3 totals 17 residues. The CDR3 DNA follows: TGTGCCAGCAGCTTAGCGCGAGCACCTTATGCCCAAGAGACCCAGTACTTC. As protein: CASSLARAPYAQETQYF.

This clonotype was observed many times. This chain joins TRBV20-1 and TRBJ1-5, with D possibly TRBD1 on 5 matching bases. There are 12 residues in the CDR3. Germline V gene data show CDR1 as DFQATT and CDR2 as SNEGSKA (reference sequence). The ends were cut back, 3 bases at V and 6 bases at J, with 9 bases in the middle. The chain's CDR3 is CSARGGSQPQHF. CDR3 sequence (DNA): TGCAGTGCTAGGGGGGGTAGTCAGCCCCAGCATTTT.

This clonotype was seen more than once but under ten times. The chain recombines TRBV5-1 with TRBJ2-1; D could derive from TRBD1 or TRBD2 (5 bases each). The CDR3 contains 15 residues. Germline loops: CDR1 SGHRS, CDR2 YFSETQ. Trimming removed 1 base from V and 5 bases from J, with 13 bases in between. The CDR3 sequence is CASSLPGGWDNEQFF. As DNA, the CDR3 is TGCGCCAGCAGCTTGCCTGGGGGTTGGGACAATGAGCAGTTCTTC. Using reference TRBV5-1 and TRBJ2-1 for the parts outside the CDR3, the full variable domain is KAGVTQTPRYLIKTRGQQVTLSCSPISGHRSVSWYQQTPGQGLQFLFEYFSETQRNKGNFPGRFSGRQFSNSRSEMNVSTLELGDSALYLCASSLPGGWDNEQFFGPGTRLTVL.

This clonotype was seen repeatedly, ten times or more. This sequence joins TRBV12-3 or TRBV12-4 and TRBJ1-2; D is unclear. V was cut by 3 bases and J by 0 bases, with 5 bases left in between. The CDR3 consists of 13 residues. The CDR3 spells CASSFDSNYGYTF. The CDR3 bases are TGTGCCAGCAGTTTTGACTCTAACTATGGCTACACCTTC.

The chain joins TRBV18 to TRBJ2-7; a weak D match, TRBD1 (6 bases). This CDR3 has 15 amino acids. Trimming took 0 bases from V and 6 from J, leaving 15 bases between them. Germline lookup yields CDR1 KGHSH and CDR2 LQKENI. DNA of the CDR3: TGTGCCAGCTCACCACCTTCGGGACAAGAGGGCGAGCAGTACTTC. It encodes CASSPPSGQEGEQYF.

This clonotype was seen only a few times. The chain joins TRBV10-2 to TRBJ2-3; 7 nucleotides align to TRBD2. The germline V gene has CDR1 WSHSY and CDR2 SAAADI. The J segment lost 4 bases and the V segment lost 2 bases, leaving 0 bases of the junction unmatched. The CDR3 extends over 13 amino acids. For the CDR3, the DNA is TGCGCCAGCAGTGAGGGACTAGCAGATACGCAGTATTTT. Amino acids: CASSEGLADTQYF.

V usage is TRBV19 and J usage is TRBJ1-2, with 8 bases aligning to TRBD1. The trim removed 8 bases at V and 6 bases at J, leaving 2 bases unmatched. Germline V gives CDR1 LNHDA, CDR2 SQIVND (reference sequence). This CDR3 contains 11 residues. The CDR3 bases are TGTGCCAGTTCAGGGGGCGATGGCTACACCTTC. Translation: CASSGGDGYTF.

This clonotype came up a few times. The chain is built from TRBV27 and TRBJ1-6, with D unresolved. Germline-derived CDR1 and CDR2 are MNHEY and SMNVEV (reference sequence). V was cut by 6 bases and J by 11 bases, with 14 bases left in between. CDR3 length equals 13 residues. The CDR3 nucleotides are TGTGCCAGCAGGAACTCTATGTCTACACCCCTCCACTTT. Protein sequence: CASRNSMSTPLHF.

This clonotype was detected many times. CDR3 amino acids: CASSPTGDYGYTF. The CDR3 DNA reads TGTGCCAGCTCCCCGACAGGGGACTATGGCTACACCTTC. The V gene is TRBV18, the J gene TRBJ1-2, with 8 positions matching TRBD1. The ends lost 6 bases at V and 3 bases at J; junction bases unmatched: 3. The CDR3 runs to 13 residues. Germline V gene sequence: CDR1 KGHSH, CDR2 LQKENI.

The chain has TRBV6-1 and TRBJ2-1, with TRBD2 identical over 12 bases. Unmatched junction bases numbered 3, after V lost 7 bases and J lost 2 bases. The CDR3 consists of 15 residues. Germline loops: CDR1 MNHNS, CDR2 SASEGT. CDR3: CASTRLAGAYNEQFF. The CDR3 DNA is TGTGCCAGCACCCGACTAGCGGGGGCCTACAATGAGCAGTTCTTC.